This T cell receptor (beta chain) derives from a study of T-cell memory formation after mild COVID-19. The study, taken as a whole, reports: Some responding clones appeared in pre-infection memory, suggesting cross-reactive memory joined. For contracting clones, CD4+ ones sat mainly in CM and EM, CD8+ in EMRA.

The CDR3 length is 15 residues. The germline V gene encodes CDR1 SGDLS and CDR2 YYNGEE. V lost 3 bases to trimming and J lost 4 bases; unmatched junction nucleotides: 7. TCR alpha and TCR beta cDNA libraries carrying sample barcodes and UMIs came from 5'RACE with constant-segment primers. One entry per CDR3 protein results from TCRdb running MiXCR on the 5' RACE reads. The table has fewer than 650,000 distinct CDR3 sequences, about a fifth seen once; the top ten hold approximately 8.4%. This clonotype was recorded a few times. What it binds is unknown. The sample was PBMCs or a T cell subset sorted from them (not recorded which). This sequence originates from an adult woman who had mild COVID-19 (a few samples of this study predate the infection). Cell type and time point are not known. The V gene is TRBV9, the J gene TRBJ2-7, with TRBD1 matching 10 bases. CDR3 sequence: CASSAAGQGGYEQYF. The DNA of the CDR3 is TGTGCCAGCAGCGCCGCCGGACAGGGGGGGTACGAGCAGTACTTC. The full variable domain, its missing parts supplied by reference TRBV9 and TRBJ2-7, is DSGVTQTPKHLITATGQRVTLRCSPRSGDLSVYWYQQSLDQGLQFLIQYYNGEERAKGNILERFSAQQFPDLHSELNLSSLELGDSALYFCASSAAGQGGYEQYFGPGTRLTVT.